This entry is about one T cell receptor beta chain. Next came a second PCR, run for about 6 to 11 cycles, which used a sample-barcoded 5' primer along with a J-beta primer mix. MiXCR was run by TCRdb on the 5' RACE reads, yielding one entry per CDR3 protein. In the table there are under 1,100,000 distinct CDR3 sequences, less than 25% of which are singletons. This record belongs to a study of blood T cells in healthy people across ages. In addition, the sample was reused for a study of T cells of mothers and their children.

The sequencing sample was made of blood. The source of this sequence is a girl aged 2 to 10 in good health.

CDR3 DNA sequence: TGTGCCAGCAGGGTGTCTAGCGCTCGCTCCTACAATGAGCAGTTCTTC. Protein: CASRVSSARSYNEQFF. V usage is TRBV25-1 and J usage is TRBJ2-1, with D possibly matching TRBD2 (6 bases). Per the germline V gene, CDR1 is MGHDK and CDR2 is SYGVNS. This CDR3 region has 16 residues. The V gene lost 6 bases and the J gene lost 0 bases, with 15 bases spanning the gap.